The 6 T cell receptor beta chains below were found in one sample sequenced in a study of blood T cell repertoires in COVID-19. Clones were sequenced by immunoSEQ multiplex PCR, and TCRdb holds only the in-frame ones, with some missing. The sample yields around 92,000 clones, roughly 88% seen once. Input material: peripheral blood. These receptors came from a human donor in a cohort sampled during active COVID-19.

The chain combines TRBV2 with TRBJ2-3, with no clear D. The CDR3 length is 12 residues. Germline-derived CDR1 and CDR2 are SNHLY and FYNNEI. The V end lost 1 base, the J end lost 9 bases, and 8 bases lay between the germline ends. This CDR3 is CASSEDYYTQYF. CDR3 nucleotide sequence: TGTGCCAGCAGTGAAGACTACTACACGCAGTATTTT.

The chain recombines TRBV7-9 with TRBJ1-1; 9 bases are shared with TRBD1. Unmatched junction bases numbered 2, after V lost 5 bases and J lost 4 bases. The CDR3 is 13 amino acids. Germline values: CDR1 SEHNR, CDR2 FQNEAQ (reference sequence). For the CDR3, the DNA is TGTGCCAGCAGCCAGACAGGGGGCACTGAAGCTTTCTTT. It codes for CASSQTGGTEAFF.

This chain links TRBV30 with TRBJ1-5; 11 bases are a match to TRBD1. Germline CDR1 GTSNPN, CDR2 SVGIG (reference sequence). The length of the CDR3 is 14 residues. V was clipped by 3 bases and J by 7 bases; unmatched bases: 5. This chain's CDR3 is CAWSPGQGDQPQHF. Here the CDR3 DNA reads TGTGCCTGGAGCCCGGGACAGGGGGACCAGCCCCAGCATTTT.

Written as DNA, the CDR3 is TGCGCCAGCAGCCGTTCAGGGACAGGGTGGGGCTACACCTTC. Protein sequence: CASSRSGTGWGYTF. This sequence joins TRBV4-3 and TRBJ1-2; 9 positions agree with TRBD1. The germline CDR1 and CDR2 sequences are LGHNA and YSLEER. The J segment lost 8 bases and the V segment lost 4 bases, leaving 8 bases of the junction unmatched. The CDR3 sequence is 14 residues long.

This chain joins TRBV9 and TRBJ1-2, with 7 bases lining up with TRBD1. The J segment lost 4 bases and the V segment lost 0 bases, leaving 6 bases of the junction unmatched. Looked up from germline, CDR1 is SGDLS and CDR2 is YYNGEE. This CDR3 has 15 amino acids. CDR3 loop: CASSVARDRVYGYTF. The CDR3 DNA reads as TGTGCCAGCAGCGTAGCCCGGGACAGAGTCTATGGCTACACCTTC.

Worth noting for this clone: Other DNA sequences within the sample encode an identical CDR3. The chain combines TRBV19 with TRBJ2-2; 15 bases fit TRBD2. The CDR3 totals 18 residues. V trimming: 3 bases; J trimming: 1 base; junction bases outside the gene matches: 3. Looked up from germline, CDR1 is LNHDA and CDR2 is SQIVND (reference sequence). The CDR3 coding sequence is TGTGCCAGTAGTATTCGGGGACTAGCGGGGGGGAACACCGGGGAGCTGTTTTTT. This codes for CASSIRGLAGGNTGELFF.